A selection of T cell receptor beta chains follows, all from one sample in a study of molecular identifiers for immune sequencing clone quantification. Using its own MiXCR run on the PCR reads, TCRdb lists one record per CDR3 protein. The table includes 50,000 or so distinct CDR3 sequences, under 30% detected once. Sequenced sample: naive CD8+ T cells from blood, with Jurkat cell RNA spiked in. The receptor source for this set is a human donor in good health. Some libraries in this study had Jurkat cell RNA spiked in. CDR3s include the opening cysteine and the closing phenylalanine or tryptophan. D genes are given only for firm matches. Clone size is given for some rows only: seen once, a few or many times, or a class if the clone is expanded.

v_call: TRBV7-9; j_call: TRBJ1-2; d_call: -; clone_size: few; cdr3_nt: TGTGCCAGCAGCTCCGCTATAGGGGTCTATGGCTACACCTTC; cdr3_aa: CASSSAIGVYGYTF
v_call: TRBV30; j_call: TRBJ1-2; d_call: -; clone_size: many; cdr3_nt: TGTGCCTGGAGTCCCGTCCCTCAGGGAGTTTATGGCTACACCTTC; cdr3_aa: CAWSPVPQGVYGYTF
v_call: TRBV30; j_call: TRBJ2-1; d_call: TRBD2; clone_size: -; cdr3_nt: TGTGCCTGGAGTGCCACTAGCGTCAGTGAGCAGTTCTTC; cdr3_aa: CAWSATSVSEQFF
v_call: TRBV6-6; j_call: TRBJ1-5; d_call: -; clone_size: many; cdr3_nt: TGTGCCAGCAGTTACGATCGTAAAGACATTAGCAATCAGCCCCAGCATTTT; cdr3_aa: CASSYDRKDISNQPQHF
v_call: TRBV10-3; j_call: TRBJ2-4; d_call: -; clone_size: many; cdr3_nt: TGTGCCATCAGTGAAGATATAGCCAAAAACATTCAGTACTTC; cdr3_aa: CAISEDIAKNIQYF
v_call: TRBV12-3/TRBV12-4; j_call: TRBJ2-3; d_call: TRBD1; clone_size: many; cdr3_nt: TGTGCCAGCAGTTTAGTGGGACAGGGGACAGATACGCAGTATTTT; cdr3_aa: CASSLVGQGTDTQYF
v_call: TRBV6-5; j_call: TRBJ2-2; d_call: TRBD1; clone_size: many; cdr3_nt: TGTGCCAGCAGTTACTCGTGGGGACAGGCGAACACCGGGGAGCTGTTTTTT; cdr3_aa: CASSYSWGQANTGELFF
v_call: TRBV5-6; j_call: TRBJ2-7; d_call: -; clone_size: -; cdr3_nt: TGTGCCAGCAGCCTGTGGACCCCCTACGAGCAGTACTTC; cdr3_aa: CASSLWTPYEQYF
v_call: TRBV2; j_call: TRBJ2-7; d_call: -; clone_size: few; cdr3_nt: TGTGCCAGCACCGAGGTTAAGGGTACAGTCTCCTACGAGCAGTACTTC; cdr3_aa: CASTEVKGTVSYEQYF
v_call: TRBV7-8; j_call: TRBJ1-5; d_call: -; clone_size: many; cdr3_nt: TGTGCCAGCAGCTTGAGGGGGAGGATACAGCCCCAGCATTTT; cdr3_aa: CASSLRGRIQPQHF
v_call: TRBV4-3; j_call: TRBJ2-5; d_call: -; clone_size: many; cdr3_nt: TGCGCCAGCAGCCAAGACTGGAGGGGAGAAGAGACCCAGTACTTC; cdr3_aa: CASSQDWRGEETQYF
v_call: TRBV4-3; j_call: TRBJ2-3; d_call: TRBD2; clone_size: many; cdr3_nt: TGCGCCAGCAGCCAAGCGGGTGGGTGGCTAGCGGGAGACACAGATACGCAGTATTTT; cdr3_aa: CASSQAGGWLAGDTDTQYF
v_call: TRBV6-5; j_call: TRBJ2-7; d_call: TRBD2; clone_size: -; cdr3_nt: TGTGCCAGCAGTTACGGGCCTAGCGGGGCCGCGCAGTACTTC; cdr3_aa: CASSYGPSGAAQYF
v_call: TRBV28; j_call: TRBJ2-7; d_call: TRBD2; clone_size: many; cdr3_nt: TGTGCCAGCAGTGCCCTGACTAGCGGGACTCCCTACGAGCAGTACTTC; cdr3_aa: CASSALTSGTPYEQYF
v_call: TRBV27; j_call: TRBJ1-1; d_call: TRBD1; clone_size: many; cdr3_nt: TGTGCCAGCAGTTTGGACAGGGGCACTGAAGCTTTCTTT; cdr3_aa: CASSLDRGTEAFF
v_call: TRBV7-2; j_call: TRBJ2-7; d_call: TRBD2; clone_size: many; cdr3_nt: TGTGCCAGCAGCTTAGGAGCGGGAACTATAAAATTCCCCTACGAGCAGTACTTC; cdr3_aa: CASSLGAGTIKFPYEQYF
v_call: TRBV9; j_call: TRBJ2-3; d_call: TRBD1; clone_size: few; cdr3_nt: TGTGCCAGCAGCGTAGCGGACAGGGGTATCACAGATACGCAGTATTTT; cdr3_aa: CASSVADRGITDTQYF
v_call: TRBV24-1; j_call: TRBJ1-5; d_call: -; clone_size: many; cdr3_nt: TGTGCCACCAGTGATTTGCGTATGGGGCCCCAGCATTTT; cdr3_aa: CATSDLRMGPQHF